This record looks at one T cell receptor beta chain sequence and its context. Its antigen is unknown. This specimen comes from a study of shared clonotypes between healthy human individuals. Libraries were prepared by immunoSEQ multiplex PCR; TCRdb keeps only in-frame clonotypes and omits some of them. The table has approximately 1,500,000 clones, roughly 96% seen once. The CDR3 has 17 amino acids. Germline V gene sequence: CDR1 ENHRY, CDR2 SYGVKD. V shed 1 base, J shed 0 bases, and the junction held 9 bases outside the gene matches. Study-wide findings and caveats: Rarefaction gave evidence that sorted-subset sequencing remained incomplete despite large depth.

The V call is TRBV10-3, the J call TRBJ2-7; 7 bases are shared with TRBD1. Material: naive CD4+ T cells sorted from blood. Sample subset: CD45RA+ positively selected. This receptor was identified in a man aged 30 to 39 in good health. CDR3 amino acids: CAISEFLGAGGSYEQYF. In DNA form, the CDR3 reads TGTGCCATCAGTGAGTTCTTGGGCGCAGGGGGCTCCTACGAGCAGTACTTC.